Below, 17 T cell receptor beta chains from the same sample are listed, as sequenced in a study of cytomegalovirus exposure and HLA in healthy donors. The PCR used 60 Vbeta and 13 Jbeta primers. TCRdb keeps only in-frame clones here, not all; method: immunoSEQ multiplex PCR. The data contain 150,000 or so clones, about 80% of them seen just once; the ten biggest clones take up about 12%. Specimen: PBMCs. The receptors were sampled from a man aged 35-49 years in good health and CMV-seropositive.

The V call is TRBV15, the J call TRBJ1-1; D gene uncertain. V was trimmed by 0 bases and J by 5 bases, leaving 7 bases between them. The CDR3 is 13 amino acids. Germline CDR1 is LNHNV and CDR2 is YYDKDF (reference sequence). CDR3 coding DNA: TGTGCCACCAGCAGAGAGGTAGAGACTGAAGCTTTCTTT. Protein: CATSREVETEAFF.

V and J are TRBV10-3 and TRBJ2-1; 11 positions agree with TRBD1. Germline V gene sequence: CDR1 ENHRY, CDR2 SYGVKD. With 5 bases clipped from V and 7 bases from J, the junction kept 10 bases outside the gene matches. The CDR3 consists of 16 residues. The CDR3 coding sequence is TGTGCCATCAGTAAGCCGGGACAGGGGGGGCCTAATGAGCAGTTCTTC. Protein sequence: CAISKPGQGGPNEQFF.

This clone showed up just once. The rearrangement joins TRBV6-4 to TRBJ1-1; no clear D. The CDR3 covers 14 residues. Trimming removed 4 bases from V and 2 bases from J, with 11 bases in between. CDR1 is MRHNA, CDR2 SNTAGT, per germline. As DNA, the CDR3 is TGTGCCAGCAGTGCCACCACTGGTAACACTGAAGCTTTCTTT. It is translated as CASSATTGNTEAFF.

This clone occurred once. This rearrangement joins TRBV2 to TRBJ1-6; D is unresolved. The CDR3 is 14 amino acids. Germline CDR1 reads SNHLY; CDR2 reads FYNNEI. Trimming stripped 7 bases from V and 4 bases from J, with 11 bases between. CDR3 protein: CASKMEGYNSPLHF. In DNA, the CDR3 is TGTGCCAGCAAGATGGAGGGTTATAATTCACCCCTCCACTTT.

The chain has TRBV18 and TRBJ2-3; TRBD2 aligns across 10 bases. Germline assignment: CDR1 KGHSH and CDR2 LQKENI. V shed 2 bases and J 6 bases; nucleotides not matched to a gene: 11. This CDR3 comprises 17 residues. Here the CDR3 reads CASSPGLAGVLDDTQYF. CDR3 nucleotides: TGTGCCAGCTCACCAGGGCTAGCGGGAGTCCTTGATGATACGCAGTATTTT.

On this clone itself: The sample holds other DNA sequences that translate to the same CDR3. The genes are TRBV10-3 and TRBJ1-2; TRBD1 is a possible D gene (5 bases). The CDR3 length is 13 residues. Trimming took off 0 bases at V and 8 bases at J, with 10 bases between the two ends. Germline V lookup: CDR1 ENHRY, CDR2 SYGVKD. The CDR3 loop reads CAISESTGPGYTF. Written as DNA, the CDR3 is TGTGCCATCAGTGAGTCAACAGGCCCGGGCTACACCTTC.

V is TRBV28 and J is TRBJ1-3, with D unclear. The germline gives CDR1 MDHEN, CDR2 SYDVKM. The V gene lost 3 bases and the J gene lost 9 bases, with 12 bases spanning the gap. The CDR3 sequence is 13 residues long. The DNA for the CDR3 is TGTGCCAGCAGTTTCGTGTCCTCCTCCACCATATATTTT. Protein: CASSFVSSSTIYF.

This clone was seen a few times. V gene TRBV2 combines with J gene TRBJ2-7, with TRBD1 matching over 7 bases. Trimming cost V 2 bases and J 3 bases; bases outside gene matches: 7. The CDR3 length is 15 residues. Germline CDR1 is SNHLY and CDR2 is FYNNEI. As DNA, the CDR3 is TGTGCCAGCAGTGAACCCCTGACAGGGTTCTACGAGCAGTACTTC. Translation gives CASSEPLTGFYEQYF.

This clone appeared a single time. This rearrangement joins TRBV7-6 to TRBJ1-2; 8 positions match TRBD1. This CDR3 comprises 14 residues. The V segment lost 4 bases and the J segment 3 bases; nucleotides outside the gene matches: 4. Germline CDR1 reads SGHVS; CDR2 reads FNYEAQ. The CDR3 region is CASSSGQGDYGYTF. The CDR3 bases are TGTGCCAGCAGCTCCGGACAGGGCGACTATGGCTACACCTTC. Full variable domain (missing parts from reference TRBV7-6 and TRBJ1-2): GAGVSQSPRYKVTKRGQDVALRCDPISGHVSLYWYRQALGQGPEFLTYFNYEAQQDKSGLPNDRFSAERPEGSISTLTIQRTEQRDSAMYRCASSSGQGDYGYTFGSGTRLTVV.

The CDR3 here is CASSPRDPKRTQYF. The CDR3 coding sequence is TGTGCCAGTAGTCCCCGGGATCCAAAGAGGACCCAGTACTTC. The J gene is TRBJ2-5, the V gene TRBV19, with D perhaps matching TRBD2 (5 bases). Germline loops: CDR1 LNHDA, CDR2 SQIVND (reference sequence). The CDR3 is 14 amino acids. V was pared by 5 bases and J by 7 bases, with 17 bases between. The whole variable domain, remainder taken from reference TRBV19 and TRBJ2-5, is DGGITQSPKYLFRKEGQNVTLSCEQNLNHDAMYWYRQDPGQGLRLIYYSQIVNDFQKGDIAEGYSVSREKKESFPLTVTSAQKNPTAFYLCASSPRDPKRTQYFGPGTRLLVL.

The chain links TRBV7-9 to TRBJ2-1; no definite D call. Germline V gives CDR1 SEHNR, CDR2 FQNEAQ (reference sequence). This CDR3 spans 18 amino acids. V lost 3 bases to trimming and J lost 9 bases, with 27 bases between them. In DNA, the CDR3 is TGTGCCAGCAGCTTCGATCTTGTCTTTTTCTCTCCGTCCGGTGAGCAGTTCTTC. It codes for CASSFDLVFFSPSGEQFF. Together with reference TRBV7-9 and TRBJ2-1, the CDR3 gives the full variable domain: DTGVSQNPRHKITKRGQNVTFRCDPISEHNRLYWYRQTLGQGPEFLTYFQNEAQLEKSRLLSDRFSAERPKGSFSTLEIQRTEQGDSAMYLCASSFDLVFFSPSGEQFFGPGTRLTVL.

This chain connects TRBV6-5 to TRBJ1-2; D not resolved. The length of the CDR3 is 13 residues. Germline assignment: CDR1 MNHEY and CDR2 SVGAGI. V was shortened by 6 bases and J by 2 bases, with 10 bases between the two germline ends. The CDR3 bases are TGTGCCAGCAGGCGAGATGAAAACTATGGCTACACCTTC. Its protein is CASRRDENYGYTF.

Of note for this clone: Other nucleotide sequences in the sample specify the same CDR3. The V and J genes are TRBV28 and TRBJ2-3; 9 bases align to TRBD2. This CDR3 is built from 13 residues. The trim removed 5 bases at V and 3 bases at J, leaving 0 bases unmatched. Germline V gives CDR1 MDHEN, CDR2 SYDVKM. The CDR3 here is CASSLAGTDTQYF. The CDR3 DNA reads as TGTGCCAGCAGTCTAGCGGGGACAGATACGCAGTATTTT.

The chain combines TRBV6-1 with TRBJ2-7, with 14 bases matching TRBD2. The CDR3 runs to 15 residues. J gave up 3 bases and V 6 bases, and 4 bases lay outside the gene matches. Germline loops: CDR1 MNHNS, CDR2 SASEGT. CDR3 sequence reads: CASSLGLAGGYEQYF. For the CDR3, the DNA is TGTGCCAGCAGCCTCGGACTAGCGGGAGGCTACGAGCAGTACTTC.

V is TRBV2 and J is TRBJ2-1; possible D gene TRBD1, 5 bases. V was trimmed by 6 bases and J by 10 bases, leaving 16 bases between them. The CDR3 is made up of 13 amino acids. Per germline, CDR1 SNHLY and CDR2 FYNNEI. The DNA of the CDR3 is TGTGCCAGCAGCGCGGACATCCTTGGGGAGCAGTTCTTC. The encoded protein is CASSADILGEQFF.

The rearrangement uses TRBV28 and TRBJ1-5; unclear D gene. Germline V gives CDR1 MDHEN, CDR2 SYDVKM. The CDR3 length is 16 residues. The ends were cut back, 2 bases at V and 0 bases at J, with 11 bases in the middle. The CDR3, as DNA: TGTGCCAGCAGTTTACCCCAGGATTATAGCAATCAGCCCCAGCATTTT. It translates to CASSLPQDYSNQPQHF.

The chain uses TRBV11-2 and TRBJ2-3; D unclear. Trimming left V 0 bases short and J 2 bases short, with 3 bases between. Looked up from germline, CDR1 is SGHAT and CDR2 is FQNNGV. This CDR3 region has 13 residues. The CDR3 is CASSLDFTDTQYF. DNA of the CDR3: TGTGCCAGCAGCTTAGACTTCACAGATACGCAGTATTTT.